This note documents a single T cell receptor beta chain sequence. Its specificity is not known. The data were obtained in a study of T-cell memory formation after mild COVID-19. Overall study findings and caveats: Memory cells collected pre-infection included some clones that later responded, suggesting cross-reactive memory joined.

Germline V gene data show CDR1 as DFQATT and CDR2 as SNEGSKA (reference sequence). V was clipped by 0 bases and J by 4 bases, with 12 bases between them. The CDR3 totals 14 residues. TCRdb re-analysed the 5' RACE reads in MiXCR, keeping a single row per CDR3 protein. Among 340,000 or so distinct CDR3 sequences, 10% to 15% were seen once, and the ten largest hold around 21%. The TCR comes from a man aged 18-30 years who had mild COVID-19 (a few samples of this study predate the infection). Cell type and time point are not known. The rearrangement links TRBV20-1 to TRBJ1-1; D remains ambiguous. Sequenced sample: PBMCs or a T cell subset sorted from them (not recorded which). CDR3 nucleotides: TGCAGTGCTAGAGATGCGCGGGCGGGCACTGAAGCTTTCTTT. This gives the protein CSARDARAGTEAFF.